The 12 T cell receptor beta chains presented below share a single source sample, sequenced in a study of T cell changes during pregnancy in multiple sclerosis. Sequencing was performed with immunoSEQ multiplex PCR; in TCRdb, only in-frame clones are kept and a portion is missing. This repertoire shows roughly 64,000 clones, approximately 90% found once; its top ten account for roughly 1.4%. The material sequenced was peripheral blood, taken in the second trimester of pregnancy. The receptor set was obtained from a female donor with multiple sclerosis, enrolled in a pregnancy study.

The rearrangement uses TRBV7-2 and TRBJ1-5; tentatively, D is TRBD1 (5 bases). This CDR3 spans 14 amino acids. Trimming took 5 bases from V and 7 from J, leaving 15 bases between them. Germline V gene sequence: CDR1 SGHTA, CDR2 FQGNSA. Here the CDR3 reads CASSPQIGGQPQHF. CDR3 DNA sequence: TGTGCCAGCAGCCCTCAGATCGGGGGACAGCCCCAGCATTTT.

This chain links TRBV5-3 with TRBJ2-3; possible D gene TRBD2, 6 bases. TRBV5-3 is an open reading frame, and its role is uncertain. The CDR3 contains 16 residues. Trimming took off 0 bases at V and 6 bases at J, with 17 bases between the two ends. CDR3 loop: CARSLEPGEDADTQYF. The CDR3 DNA reads TGTGCCAGAAGCTTGGAGCCCGGGGAGGACGCGGATACGCAGTATTTT.

The rearrangement uses TRBV9 and TRBJ1-2, with a possible D match to TRBD1 (6 bases). The CDR3 has 15 residues. V shed 4 bases and J shed 6 bases, with 19 bases lying between them. CDR1 is SGDLS and CDR2 is YYNGEE in the germline V gene. The CDR3 spells CASSPRYGRGDGYTF. CDR3 bases: TGTGCCAGCAGCCCACGGTATGGCAGGGGAGATGGCTACACCTTC.

Here the CDR3 reads CATSPIGTSGGTQFF. The CDR3 DNA follows: TGTGCCACCAGCCCAATCGGGACTAGCGGGGGGACGCAGTTCTTC. The chain joins TRBV15 to TRBJ2-1, with TRBD2 matching 15 bases. The CDR3 sequence is 15 residues long. From germline, CDR1 is LNHNV and CDR2 YYDKDF (reference sequence). J lost 12 bases, V lost 5 bases, and 8 bases had no gene match.

The V and J genes are TRBV18 and TRBJ2-5, with D perhaps TRBD2 (6 bases). CDR3 length: 13 residues. CDR1 and CDR2 (germline): KGHSH, LQKENI. Trimming shortened V by 8 bases and J by 5 bases, and 15 bases separated the two germline ends. Written as DNA, the CDR3 is TGTGCCAGCCTCCGGGGGAGAGGGGAGACCCAGTACTTC. Translation gives CASLRGRGETQYF.

The rearrangement uses TRBV11-1 and TRBJ2-7; tentative D call: TRBD1 (5 bases). With 1 base removed from V and 6 bases from J, the gap between germline ends came to 13 bases. The CDR3 spans 14 residues. The germline V gene has CDR1 SGHAT and CDR2 FQDESV (reference sequence). The CDR3 reads CASSLETGVGEQYF. The CDR3 DNA reads TGTGCCAGCAGCTTAGAAACAGGCGTCGGCGAGCAGTACTTC. The variable domain in full, with the rest retrieved from reference TRBV11-1 and TRBJ2-7, is EAEVAQSPRYKITEKSQAVAFWCDPISGHATLYWYRQILGQGPELLVQFQDESVVDDSQLPKDRFSAERLKGVDSTLKIQPAELGDSAMYLCASSLETGVGEQYFGPGTRLTVT.

J is TRBJ2-3 and V is TRBV30; D not resolved. Germline values: CDR1 GTSNPN, CDR2 SVGIG (reference sequence). Between the trimmed V and J ends, which lost 2 bases and 2 bases, there was a span of 11 bases. CDR3 length equals 14 residues. In DNA form, the CDR3 reads TGTGCCTGGAGTTCGAGGTACACCACAGATACGCAGTATTTT. This translates into CAWSSRYTTDTQYF.

This clone showed up just a few times. The chain uses TRBV7-2 and TRBJ2-1; TRBD1 is a possible D gene (5 bases). The germline V and J ends were trimmed by 2 bases and 9 bases, with 11 bases remaining between them. CDR1 is SGHTA and CDR2 is FQGNSA in the germline V gene. The CDR3 is 13 amino acids. The CDR3, as DNA: TGTGCCAGCAGCTTAAGAGGTGACAGTGAGCAGTTCTTC. This codes for CASSLRGDSEQFF.

The rearrangement joins TRBV7-9 to TRBJ1-1, with 8 bases fitting TRBD1. CDR1 SEHNR and CDR2 FQNEAQ come from the germline V gene (reference sequence). This CDR3 is 13 amino acids long. V gave up 1 base and J gave up 5 bases; unmatched junction bases: 0. The CDR3 reads CASSLDRGTEAFF. The CDR3 nucleotides are TGTGCCAGCAGCTTAGACAGGGGGACTGAAGCTTTCTTT.

The count of this clone is one. At one end the junction does not follow the germline gene, possibly because of a read error. The V call is TRBV7-7, the J call TRBJ2-7; D is perhaps TRBD2 (5 bases). Looked up from germline, CDR1 is SSHAT and CDR2 is FNYEAQ (reference sequence). The CDR3 extends over 14 amino acids. CDR3 amino acids: CASSFHGVSYEQYF. CDR3 sequence (DNA): TGTGCTAGCAGCTTTCACGGGGTCTCCTACGAGCAGTACTTC.

This clone appeared once. The chain links TRBV5-1 to TRBJ1-4, with 9 bases lining up with TRBD1. The V segment lost 4 bases and the J segment 8 bases; nucleotides outside the gene matches: 6. Germline CDR1 and CDR2: SGHRS and YFSETQ. The CDR3 runs 14 residues. CDR3 sequence: CASSAGQGEEKLFF. The CDR3 region has the DNA TGCGCCAGCAGCGCGGGACAGGGAGAAGAAAAACTGTTTTTT.

The CDR3 region has the DNA TGTGCCAGCAGCCAGCGGCAGTTTAATGAAAAACTGTTTTTT. This translates into CASSQRQFNEKLFF. The rearrangement joins TRBV11-2 to TRBJ1-4; D is unclear. Germline lookup yields CDR1 SGHAT and CDR2 FQNNGV. V shed 5 bases and J shed 4 bases, with 11 bases lying between them. The CDR3 has 14 amino acids.